Reported below is one TCR beta chain. Its antigen is not identified. Other DNA sequences of this sample code for an identical CDR3. Germline V gene sequence: CDR1 MDHEN, CDR2 SYDVKM. V trimming: 6 bases; J trimming: 4 bases; junction bases outside the gene matches: 11. This CDR3 contains 16 residues. This sample was taken from a study of shared clonotypes between healthy human individuals. Study observations and caveats: Researchers found naive subsets generally carried larger estimated richness than memory subsets.

Naive CD8 isolation took CD45RO-negative cells positively selected for CCR7 and excluded terminally differentiated effector memory CD45RA+ cells. Every subset's genomic DNA went evenly onto several immunoSEQ plates. This table comes from immunoSEQ multiplex PCR, and its TCRdb copy is limited to in-frame clones, with some not included. Of roughly 600,000 clones listed, about 98% are singletons. The sequence came from a man aged 25-45 years in good health. The V and J genes are TRBV28 and TRBJ2-3; TRBD2 agrees at 9 bases. The sample comprised naive CD8+ T cells sorted from blood. The CDR3 sequence: CASSLSLAGGPDTQYF. The CDR3 region has the DNA TGTGCCAGCAGCCTTAGCTTGGCGGGAGGGCCAGATACGCAGTATTTT.